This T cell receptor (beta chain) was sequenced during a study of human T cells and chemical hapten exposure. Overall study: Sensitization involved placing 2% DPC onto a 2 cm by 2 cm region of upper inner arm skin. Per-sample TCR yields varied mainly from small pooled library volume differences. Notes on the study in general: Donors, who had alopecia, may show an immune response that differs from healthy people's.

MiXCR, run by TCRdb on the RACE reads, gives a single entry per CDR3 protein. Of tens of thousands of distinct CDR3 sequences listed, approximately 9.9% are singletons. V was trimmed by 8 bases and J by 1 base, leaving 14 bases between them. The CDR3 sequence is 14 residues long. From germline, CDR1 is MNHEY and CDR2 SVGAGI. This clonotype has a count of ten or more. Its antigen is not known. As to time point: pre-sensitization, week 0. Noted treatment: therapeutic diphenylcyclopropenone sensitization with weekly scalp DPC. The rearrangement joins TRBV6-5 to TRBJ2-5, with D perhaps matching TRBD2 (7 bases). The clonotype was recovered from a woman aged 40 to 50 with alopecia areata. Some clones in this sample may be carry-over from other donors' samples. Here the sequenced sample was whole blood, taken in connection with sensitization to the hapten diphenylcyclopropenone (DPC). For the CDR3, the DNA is TGTGCCAGCGGGGAGGGGGGAACCCAAGAGACCCAGTACTTC. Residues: CASGEGGTQETQYF.